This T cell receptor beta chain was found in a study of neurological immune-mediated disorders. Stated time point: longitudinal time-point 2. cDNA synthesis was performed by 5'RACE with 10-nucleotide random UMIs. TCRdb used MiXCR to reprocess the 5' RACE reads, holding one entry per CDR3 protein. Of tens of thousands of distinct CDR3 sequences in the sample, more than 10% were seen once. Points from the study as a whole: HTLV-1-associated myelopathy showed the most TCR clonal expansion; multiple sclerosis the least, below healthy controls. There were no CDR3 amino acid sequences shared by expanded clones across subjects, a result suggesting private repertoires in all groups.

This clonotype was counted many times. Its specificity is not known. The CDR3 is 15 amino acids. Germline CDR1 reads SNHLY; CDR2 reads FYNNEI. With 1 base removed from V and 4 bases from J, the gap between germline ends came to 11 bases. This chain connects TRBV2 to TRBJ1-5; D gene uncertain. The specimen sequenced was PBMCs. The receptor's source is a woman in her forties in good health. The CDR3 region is CASSEVDGVNQPQHF. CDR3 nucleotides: TGTGCCAGCAGTGAAGTCGACGGGGTAAATCAGCCCCAGCATTTT. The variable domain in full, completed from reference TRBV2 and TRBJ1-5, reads EPEVTQTPSHQVTQMGQEVILRCVPISNHLYFYWYRQILGQKVEFLVSFYNNEISEKSEIFDDQFSVERPDGSNFTLKIRSTKLEDSAMYFCASSEVDGVNQPQHFGDGTRLSIL.